These 6 T cell receptor beta chains originate from one sample sequenced in a study of cytomegalovirus exposure and HLA in healthy donors. The PCR made use of 60 Vbeta and 13 Jbeta primers. Assay: immunoSEQ multiplex PCR; the TCRdb copy retains only in-frame clones and omits some. The sample lists under 150,000 clones, roughly 75% seen once, with around 6.8% in the top ten. Sequencing input: PBMCs. The receptors here all came from a middle-aged man in good health and CMV-seropositive.

The gene calls are TRBV5-4 and TRBJ2-7; D may be TRBD1 (6 bases). This CDR3 contains 14 residues. Germline V gene sequence: CDR1 SGHNT, CDR2 YYREEE (reference sequence). Trimming stripped 2 bases from V and 2 bases from J, with 11 bases between. The CDR3 is CASSFTGNPYEQYF. In nucleotides, the CDR3 is TGTGCCAGCAGCTTTACAGGGAACCCCTACGAGCAGTACTTC.

The chain links TRBV4-1 to TRBJ2-7, with no clear D. The CDR3 totals 15 residues. V gave up 0 bases and J gave up 0 bases, with 9 bases separating them. Germline V gene data show CDR1 as MGHRA and CDR2 as YSYEKL. CDR3 protein: CASSQDERVSYEQYF. The DNA of the CDR3 is TGCGCCAGCAGCCAAGATGAAAGAGTCTCCTACGAGCAGTACTTC.

This chain's CDR3 is CSVEGDRGSYF. Here the CDR3 DNA reads TGCAGCGTTGAAGGGGACAGGGGTTCTTACTTC. This sequence joins TRBV29-1 and TRBJ2-5, with TRBD1 matching 10 bases. V was pared by 1 base and J by 14 bases, with 4 bases of the junction left unmatched. This CDR3 spans 11 amino acids. Germline CDR1 is SQVTM and CDR2 is ANQGSEA.

The V and J genes are TRBV7-9 and TRBJ1-4; TRBD1 matches at 9 bases. V dropped 4 bases and J dropped 7; count of bases not matched to a gene: 4. Germline-derived CDR1 and CDR2 are SEHNR and FQNEAQ (reference sequence). The CDR3 has 14 residues. The CDR3 protein is CASSSGTGSEKLFF. The CDR3 region has the DNA TGTGCCAGCAGCTCCGGGACAGGGAGTGAAAAACTGTTTTTT.

The chain links TRBV7-6 to TRBJ2-7, with 7 bases aligning to TRBD1. The CDR3 is made up of 16 amino acids. Losses at the gene ends were 1 base for V and 1 base for J; bases not matched to a gene: 7. The V gene's germline CDR1 is SGHVS and CDR2 FNYEAQ. CDR3 residues: CASSLEAGGQSYEQYF. The DNA for the CDR3 is TGTGCCAGCAGCTTAGAGGCAGGGGGTCAGTCCTACGAGCAGTACTTC.

The rearrangement uses TRBV15 and TRBJ1-5; TRBD1 matches 8 bases. Losses at the gene ends were 5 bases for V and 3 bases for J; bases not matched to a gene: 9. The CDR3 consists of 16 residues. Looked up from germline, CDR1 is LNHNV and CDR2 is YYDKDF (reference sequence). The CDR3 DNA reads as TGTGCCACCAGCGTCGGGGACAGGAACCCCAATCAGCCCCAGCATTTT. Amino acids: CATSVGDRNPNQPQHF.